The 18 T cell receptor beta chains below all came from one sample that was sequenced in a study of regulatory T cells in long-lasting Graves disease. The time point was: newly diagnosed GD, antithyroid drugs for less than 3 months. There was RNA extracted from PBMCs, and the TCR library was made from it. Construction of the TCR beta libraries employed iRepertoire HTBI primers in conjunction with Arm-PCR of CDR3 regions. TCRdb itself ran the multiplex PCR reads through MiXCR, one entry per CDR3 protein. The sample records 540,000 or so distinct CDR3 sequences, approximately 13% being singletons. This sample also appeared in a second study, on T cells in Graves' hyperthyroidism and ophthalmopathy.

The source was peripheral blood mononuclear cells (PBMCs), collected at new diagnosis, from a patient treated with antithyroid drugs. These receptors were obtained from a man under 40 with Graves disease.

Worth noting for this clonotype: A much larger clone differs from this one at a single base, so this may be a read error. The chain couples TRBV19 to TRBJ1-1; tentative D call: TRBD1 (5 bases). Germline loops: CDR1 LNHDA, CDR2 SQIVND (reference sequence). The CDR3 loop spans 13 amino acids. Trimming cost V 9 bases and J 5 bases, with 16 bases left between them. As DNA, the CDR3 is TGTGCCAGCAAAGGGGATCCGGGGACTGAAGCTTTCTTT. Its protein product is CASKGDPGTEAFF. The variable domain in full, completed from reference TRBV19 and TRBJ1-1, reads DGGITQSPKYLFRKEGQNVTLSCEQNLNHDAMYWYRQDPGQGLRLIYYSQIVNDFQKGDIAEGYSVSREKKESFPLTVTSAQKNPTAFYLCASKGDPGTEAFFGQGTRLTVV.

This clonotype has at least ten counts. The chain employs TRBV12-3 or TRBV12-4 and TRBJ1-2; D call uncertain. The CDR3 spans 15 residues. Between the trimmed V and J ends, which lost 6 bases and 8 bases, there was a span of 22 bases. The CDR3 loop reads CASSSTLRTGGGYTF. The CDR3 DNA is TGTGCCAGCAGCTCTACCCTTCGGACTGGCGGCGGCTACACCTTC.

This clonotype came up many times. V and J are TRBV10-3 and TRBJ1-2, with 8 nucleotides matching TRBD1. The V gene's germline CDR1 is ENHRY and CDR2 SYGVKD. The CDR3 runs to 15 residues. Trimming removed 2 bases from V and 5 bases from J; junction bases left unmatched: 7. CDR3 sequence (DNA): TGTGCCATCAGTGAGGGGGCAGGGGGCTATTATGGCTACACCTTC. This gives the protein CAISEGAGGYYGYTF.

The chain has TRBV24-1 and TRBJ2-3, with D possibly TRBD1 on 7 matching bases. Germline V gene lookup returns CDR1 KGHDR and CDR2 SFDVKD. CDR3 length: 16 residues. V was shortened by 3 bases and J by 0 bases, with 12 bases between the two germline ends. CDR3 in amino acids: CATSDMTGTSTDTQYF. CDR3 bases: TGTGCCACCAGTGATATGACAGGGACTAGCACAGATACGCAGTATTTT.

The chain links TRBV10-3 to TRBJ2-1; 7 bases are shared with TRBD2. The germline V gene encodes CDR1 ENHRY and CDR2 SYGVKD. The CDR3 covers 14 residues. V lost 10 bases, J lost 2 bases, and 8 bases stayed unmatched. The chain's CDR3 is CATALLAAYNEQFF. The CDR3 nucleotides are TGTGCCACCGCCTTGCTAGCGGCCTACAATGAGCAGTTCTTC.

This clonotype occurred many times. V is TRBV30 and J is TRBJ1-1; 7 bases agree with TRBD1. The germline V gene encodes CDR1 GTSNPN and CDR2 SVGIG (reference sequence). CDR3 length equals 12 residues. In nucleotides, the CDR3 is TGTGCAATGGACAGGTTGAGCACTGAAGCTTTCTTT. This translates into CAMDRLSTEAFF.

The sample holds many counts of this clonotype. In nucleotides, the CDR3 is TGTGCCACCAGTGGGGACCAGATGACCGGGGAGCAGTTCTTC. Its protein is CATSGDQMTGEQFF. The chain recombines TRBV24-1 with TRBJ2-1; D possibly matches TRBD1 or TRBD2 (5 bases each). CDR1 and CDR2 (germline): KGHDR, SFDVKD. Trimming stripped 5 bases from V and 10 bases from J, with 17 bases between. CDR3 length: 14 amino acids.

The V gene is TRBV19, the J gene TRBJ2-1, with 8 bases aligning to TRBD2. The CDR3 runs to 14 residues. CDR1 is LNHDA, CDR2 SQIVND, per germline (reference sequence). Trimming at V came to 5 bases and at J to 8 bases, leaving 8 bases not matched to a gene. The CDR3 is CASSVRAGGDEQFF. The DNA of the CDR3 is TGTGCCAGTAGTGTAAGGGCGGGAGGAGATGAGCAGTTCTTC.

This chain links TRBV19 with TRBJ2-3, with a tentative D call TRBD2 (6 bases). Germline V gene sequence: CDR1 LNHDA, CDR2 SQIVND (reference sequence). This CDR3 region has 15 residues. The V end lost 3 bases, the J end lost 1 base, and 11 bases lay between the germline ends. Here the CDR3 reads CASSIYGGRTDTQYF. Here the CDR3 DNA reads TGTGCCAGTAGTATCTACGGGGGACGCACAGATACGCAGTATTTT.

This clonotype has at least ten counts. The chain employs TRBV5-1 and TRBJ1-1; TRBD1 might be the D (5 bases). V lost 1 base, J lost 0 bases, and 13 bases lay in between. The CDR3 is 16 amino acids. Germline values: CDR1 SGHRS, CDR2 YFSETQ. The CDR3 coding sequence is TGCGCCAGCAGCTTGTTCGGGGGTTTTATGAACACTGAAGCTTTCTTT. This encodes CASSLFGGFMNTEAFF.

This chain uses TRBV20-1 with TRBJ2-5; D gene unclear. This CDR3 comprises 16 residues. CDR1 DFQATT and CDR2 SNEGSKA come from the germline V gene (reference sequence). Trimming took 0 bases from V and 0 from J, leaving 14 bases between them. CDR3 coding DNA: TGCAGTGCTAGAGACTACTCCGGAACCCACCAAGAGACCCAGTACTTC. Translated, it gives CSARDYSGTHQETQYF.

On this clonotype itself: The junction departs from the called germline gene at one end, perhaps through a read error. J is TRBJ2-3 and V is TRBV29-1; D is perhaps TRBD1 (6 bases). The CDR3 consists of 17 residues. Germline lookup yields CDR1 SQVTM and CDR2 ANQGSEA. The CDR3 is CSVVDLRTAASTDTRYF. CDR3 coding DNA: TGCAGCGTTGTCGATCTGCGGACAGCGGCAAGCACAGATACGCGGTATTTT.

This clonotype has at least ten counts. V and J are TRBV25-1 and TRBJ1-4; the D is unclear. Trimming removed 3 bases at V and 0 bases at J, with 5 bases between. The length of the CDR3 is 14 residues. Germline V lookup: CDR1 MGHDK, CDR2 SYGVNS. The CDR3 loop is CASSDASTNEKLFF. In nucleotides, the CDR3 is TGTGCCAGCAGTGATGCCTCAACTAATGAAAAACTGTTTTTT.

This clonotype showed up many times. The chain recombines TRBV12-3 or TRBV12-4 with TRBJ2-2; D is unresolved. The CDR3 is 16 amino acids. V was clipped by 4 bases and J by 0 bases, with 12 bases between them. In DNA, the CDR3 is TGTGCCAGCAGTTCACCGACCCACGCGAACACCGGGGAGCTGTTTTTT. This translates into CASSSPTHANTGELFF.

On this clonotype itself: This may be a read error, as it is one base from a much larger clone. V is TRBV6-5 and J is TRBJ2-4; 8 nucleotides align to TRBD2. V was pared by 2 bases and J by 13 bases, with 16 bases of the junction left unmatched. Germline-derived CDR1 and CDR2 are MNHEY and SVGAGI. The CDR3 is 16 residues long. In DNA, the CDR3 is TGTGCCAGCAGTTACAGCGGGAGCGGCTCCTACAATGAGCAGTACTTC. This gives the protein CASSYSGSGSYNEQYF.

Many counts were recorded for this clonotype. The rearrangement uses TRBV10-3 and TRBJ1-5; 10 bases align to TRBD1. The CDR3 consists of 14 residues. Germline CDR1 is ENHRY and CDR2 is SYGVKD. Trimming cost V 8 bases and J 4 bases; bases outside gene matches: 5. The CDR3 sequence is CAIRDRGVNQPQHF. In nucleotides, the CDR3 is TGTGCCATCCGGGACAGGGGCGTTAATCAGCCCCAGCATTTT.

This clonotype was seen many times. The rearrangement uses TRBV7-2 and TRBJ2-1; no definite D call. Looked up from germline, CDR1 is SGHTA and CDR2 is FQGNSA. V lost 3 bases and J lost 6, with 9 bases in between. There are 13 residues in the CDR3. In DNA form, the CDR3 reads TGTGCCAGCAGCTTCACCGAAGGCAATGAGCAGTTCTTC. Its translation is CASSFTEGNEQFF.

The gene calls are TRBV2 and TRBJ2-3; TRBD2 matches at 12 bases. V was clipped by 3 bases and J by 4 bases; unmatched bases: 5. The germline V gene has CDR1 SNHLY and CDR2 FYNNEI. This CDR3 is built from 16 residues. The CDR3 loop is CASSDVGLAGSDTQYF. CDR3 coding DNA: TGTGCCAGCAGTGATGTAGGACTAGCGGGGTCAGATACGCAGTATTTT.